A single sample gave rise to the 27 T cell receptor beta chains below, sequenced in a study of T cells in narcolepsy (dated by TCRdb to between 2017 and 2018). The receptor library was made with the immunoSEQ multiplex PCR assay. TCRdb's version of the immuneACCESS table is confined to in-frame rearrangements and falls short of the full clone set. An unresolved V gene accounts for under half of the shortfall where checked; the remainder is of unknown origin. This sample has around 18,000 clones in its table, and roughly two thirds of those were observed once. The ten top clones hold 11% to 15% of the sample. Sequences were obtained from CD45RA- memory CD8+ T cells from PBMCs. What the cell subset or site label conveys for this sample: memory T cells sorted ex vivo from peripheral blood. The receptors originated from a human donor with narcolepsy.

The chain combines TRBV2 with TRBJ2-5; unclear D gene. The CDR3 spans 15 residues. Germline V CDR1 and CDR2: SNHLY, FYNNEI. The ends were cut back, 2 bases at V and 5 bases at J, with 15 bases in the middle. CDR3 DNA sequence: TGTGCCAGCAGTGAAAACTGGGCGGCTCTTGAGACCCAGTACTTC. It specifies CASSENWAALETQYF.

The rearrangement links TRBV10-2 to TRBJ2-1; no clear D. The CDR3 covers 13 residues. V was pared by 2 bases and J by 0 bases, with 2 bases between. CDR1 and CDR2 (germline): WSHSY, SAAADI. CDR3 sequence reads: CASSESSYNEQFF. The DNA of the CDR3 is TGCGCCAGCAGTGAGAGCTCCTACAATGAGCAGTTCTTC.

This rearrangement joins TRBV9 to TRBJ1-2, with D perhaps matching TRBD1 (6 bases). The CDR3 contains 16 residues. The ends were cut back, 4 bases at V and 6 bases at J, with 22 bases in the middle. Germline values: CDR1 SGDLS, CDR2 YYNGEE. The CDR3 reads CASSSNLGGAVDGYTF. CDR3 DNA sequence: TGTGCCAGCAGCTCGAACCTAGGGGGGGCGGTTGATGGCTACACCTTC.

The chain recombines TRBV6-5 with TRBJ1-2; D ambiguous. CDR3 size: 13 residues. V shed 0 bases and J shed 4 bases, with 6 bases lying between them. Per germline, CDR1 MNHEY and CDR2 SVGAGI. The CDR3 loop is CASSYSGSYGYTF. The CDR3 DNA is TGTGCCAGCAGTTACTCGGGCAGCTATGGCTACACCTTC.

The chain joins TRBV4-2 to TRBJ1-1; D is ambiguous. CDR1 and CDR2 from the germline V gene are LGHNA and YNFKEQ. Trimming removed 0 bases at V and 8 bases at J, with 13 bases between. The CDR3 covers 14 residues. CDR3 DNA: TGTGCCAGCAGCCAAGACCTGGGGTCCCCCGAAGCTTTCTTT. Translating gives CASSQDLGSPEAFF.

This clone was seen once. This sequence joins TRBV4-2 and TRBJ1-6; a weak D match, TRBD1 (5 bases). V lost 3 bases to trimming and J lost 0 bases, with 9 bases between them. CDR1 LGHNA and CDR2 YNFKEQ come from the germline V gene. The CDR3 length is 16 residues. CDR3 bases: TGTGCCAGCAGCCAGGAGGGGAGCTCCTATAATTCACCCCTCCACTTT. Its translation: CASSQEGSSYNSPLHF.

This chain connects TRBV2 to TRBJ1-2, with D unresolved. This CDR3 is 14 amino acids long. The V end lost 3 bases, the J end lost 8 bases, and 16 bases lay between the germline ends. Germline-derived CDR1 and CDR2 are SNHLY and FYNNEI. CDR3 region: CASSEVSLQDGYTF. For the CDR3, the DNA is TGTGCCAGCAGTGAGGTCTCGCTTCAAGACGGCTACACCTTC.

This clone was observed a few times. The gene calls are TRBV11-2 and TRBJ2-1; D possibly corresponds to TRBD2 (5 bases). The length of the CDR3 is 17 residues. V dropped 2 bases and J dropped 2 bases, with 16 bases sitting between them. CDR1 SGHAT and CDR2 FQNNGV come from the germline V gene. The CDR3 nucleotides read TGTGCCAGCAGCTTACGAACGGCGGGTTACCCCTACAATGAGCAGTTCTTC. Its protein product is CASSLRTAGYPYNEQFF.

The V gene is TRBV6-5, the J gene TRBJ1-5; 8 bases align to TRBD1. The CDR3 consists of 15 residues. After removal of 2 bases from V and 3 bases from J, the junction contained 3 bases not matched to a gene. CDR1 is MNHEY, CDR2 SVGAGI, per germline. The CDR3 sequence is CASSYPGQANQPQHF. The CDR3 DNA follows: TGTGCCAGCAGTTACCCGGGACAGGCCAATCAGCCCCAGCATTTT.

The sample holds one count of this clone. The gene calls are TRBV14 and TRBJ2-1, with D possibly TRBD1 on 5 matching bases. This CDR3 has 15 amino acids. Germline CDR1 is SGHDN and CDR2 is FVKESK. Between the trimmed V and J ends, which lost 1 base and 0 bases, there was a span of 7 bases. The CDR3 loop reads CASSQGTSSYNEQFF. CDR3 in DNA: TGTGCCAGCAGCCAAGGGACATCCTCCTACAATGAGCAGTTCTTC.

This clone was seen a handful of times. CDR3 nucleotides: TGTGCCAGCAGCTTTAGCGGGAGAGCTGGCGAGCAGTACTTC. Protein: CASSFSGRAGEQYF. This chain connects TRBV13 to TRBJ2-7; 9 nucleotides match TRBD2. CDR3 length: 14 amino acids. Germline values: CDR1 PRHDT, CDR2 FYEKMQ (reference sequence). Trimming removed 3 bases from V and 6 bases from J; junction bases left unmatched: 6.

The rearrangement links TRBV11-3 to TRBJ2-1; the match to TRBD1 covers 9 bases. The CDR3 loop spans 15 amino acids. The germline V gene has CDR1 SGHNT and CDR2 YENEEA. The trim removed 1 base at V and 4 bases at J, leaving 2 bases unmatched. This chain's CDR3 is CASSLGQGVYNEQFF. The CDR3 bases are TGTGCCAGCAGCTTAGGACAGGGGGTTTACAATGAGCAGTTCTTC.

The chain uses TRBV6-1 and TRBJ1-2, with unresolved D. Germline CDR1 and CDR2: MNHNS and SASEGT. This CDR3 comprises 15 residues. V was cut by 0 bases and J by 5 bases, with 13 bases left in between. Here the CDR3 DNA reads TGTGCCAGCAGTGAAGCGCTATCTGGGCGTTATGGCTACACCTTC. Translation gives CASSEALSGRYGYTF.

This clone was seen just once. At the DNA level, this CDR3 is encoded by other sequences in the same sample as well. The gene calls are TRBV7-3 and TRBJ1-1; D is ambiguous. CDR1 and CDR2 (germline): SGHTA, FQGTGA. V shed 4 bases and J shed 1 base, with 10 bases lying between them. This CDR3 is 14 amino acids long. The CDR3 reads CASSSPGRNTEAFF. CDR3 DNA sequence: TGTGCCAGCAGCTCACCGGGCCGGAACACTGAAGCTTTCTTT.

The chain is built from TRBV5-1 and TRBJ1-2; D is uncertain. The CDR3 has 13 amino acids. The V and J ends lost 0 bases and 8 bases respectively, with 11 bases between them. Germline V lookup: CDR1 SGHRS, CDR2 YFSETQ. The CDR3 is CASSLARLGGYTF. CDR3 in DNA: TGCGCCAGCAGCTTGGCACGCCTGGGAGGCTACACCTTC.

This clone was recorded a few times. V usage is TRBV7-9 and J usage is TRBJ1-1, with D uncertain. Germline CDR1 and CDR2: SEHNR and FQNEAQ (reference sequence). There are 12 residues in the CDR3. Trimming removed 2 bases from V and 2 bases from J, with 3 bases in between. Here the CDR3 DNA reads TGTGCCAGCAGCTTAATAAACACTGAAGCTTTCTTT. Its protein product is CASSLINTEAFF.

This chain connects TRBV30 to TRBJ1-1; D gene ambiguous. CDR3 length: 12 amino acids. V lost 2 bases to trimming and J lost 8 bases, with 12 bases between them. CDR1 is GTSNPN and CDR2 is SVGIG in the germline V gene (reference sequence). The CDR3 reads CAWSRVPWEAFF. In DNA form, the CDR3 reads TGTGCCTGGAGTCGGGTTCCGTGGGAAGCTTTCTTT. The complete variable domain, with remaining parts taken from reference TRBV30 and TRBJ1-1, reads SQTIHQWPATLVQPVGSPLSLECTVEGTSNPNLYWYRQAAGRGLQLLFYSVGIGQISSEVPQNLSASRPQDRQFILSSKKLLLSDSGFYLCAWSRVPWEAFFGQGTRLTVV.

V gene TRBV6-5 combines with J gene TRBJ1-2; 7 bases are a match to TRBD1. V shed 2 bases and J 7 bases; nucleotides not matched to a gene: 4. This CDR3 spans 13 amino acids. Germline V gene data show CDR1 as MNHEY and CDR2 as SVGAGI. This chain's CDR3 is CASSYGSGGGYTF. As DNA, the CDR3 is TGTGCCAGCAGTTACGGGTCAGGGGGTGGCTACACCTTC.

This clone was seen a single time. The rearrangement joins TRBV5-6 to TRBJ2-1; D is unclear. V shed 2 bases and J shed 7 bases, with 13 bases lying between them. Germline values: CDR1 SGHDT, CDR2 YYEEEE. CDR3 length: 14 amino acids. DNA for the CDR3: TGTGCCAGCAGCTTTAGTCTAGTGGAGAATGAGCAGTTCTTC. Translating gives CASSFSLVENEQFF.

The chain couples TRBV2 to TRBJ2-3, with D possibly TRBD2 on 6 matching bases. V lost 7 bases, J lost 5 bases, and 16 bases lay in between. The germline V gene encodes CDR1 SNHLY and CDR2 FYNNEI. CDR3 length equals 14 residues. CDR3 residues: CASMAGWGVDTQYF. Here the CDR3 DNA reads TGTGCCAGCATGGCAGGCTGGGGGGTAGATACGCAGTATTTT.

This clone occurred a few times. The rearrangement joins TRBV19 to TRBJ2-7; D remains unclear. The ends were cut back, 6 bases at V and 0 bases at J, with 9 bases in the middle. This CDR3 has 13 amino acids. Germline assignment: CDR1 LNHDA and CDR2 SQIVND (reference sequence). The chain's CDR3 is CASSDGFSYEQYF. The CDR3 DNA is TGTGCCAGTAGCGATGGTTTCTCCTACGAGCAGTACTTC. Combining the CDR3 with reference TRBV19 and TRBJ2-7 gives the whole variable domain DGGITQSPKYLFRKEGQNVTLSCEQNLNHDAMYWYRQDPGQGLRLIYYSQIVNDFQKGDIAEGYSVSREKKESFPLTVTSAQKNPTAFYLCASSDGFSYEQYFGPGTRLTVT.

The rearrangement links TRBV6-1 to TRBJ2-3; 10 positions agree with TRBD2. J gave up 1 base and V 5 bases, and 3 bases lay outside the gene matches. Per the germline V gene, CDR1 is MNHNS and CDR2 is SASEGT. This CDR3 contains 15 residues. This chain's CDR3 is CASSSTSGGTDTQYF. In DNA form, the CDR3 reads TGTGCCAGCAGTTCCACTAGCGGGGGCACAGATACGCAGTATTTT.

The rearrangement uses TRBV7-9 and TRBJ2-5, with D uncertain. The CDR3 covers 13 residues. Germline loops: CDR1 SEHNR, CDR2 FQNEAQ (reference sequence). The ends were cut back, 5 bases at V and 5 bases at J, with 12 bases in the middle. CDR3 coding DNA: TGTGCCAGCAGCGAAGATGGGTCGGAGACCCAGTACTTC. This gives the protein CASSEDGSETQYF.

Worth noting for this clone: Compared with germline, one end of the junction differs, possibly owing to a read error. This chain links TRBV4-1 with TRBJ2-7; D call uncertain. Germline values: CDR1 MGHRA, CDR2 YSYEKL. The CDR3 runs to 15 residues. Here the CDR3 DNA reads TGTGCCAGCAGCCAGCGTAGTGAAGAATCCCACGAGCAGTACTTC. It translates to CASSQRSEESHEQYF.

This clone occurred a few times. The CDR3 sequence is CAWSLAVWEKLFF. The CDR3 nucleotides read TGTGCCTGGAGTTTGGCGGTTTGGGAAAAACTGTTTTTT. The chain combines TRBV30 with TRBJ1-4; D not resolved. The V gene lost 2 bases and the J gene lost 8 bases, with 12 bases spanning the gap. This CDR3 is built from 13 residues. Germline values: CDR1 GTSNPN, CDR2 SVGIG (reference sequence).

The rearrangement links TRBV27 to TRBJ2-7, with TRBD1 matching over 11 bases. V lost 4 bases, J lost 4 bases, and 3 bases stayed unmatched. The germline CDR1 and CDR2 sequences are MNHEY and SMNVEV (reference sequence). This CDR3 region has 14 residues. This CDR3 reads CASSSGTGGYEQYF. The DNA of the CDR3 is TGTGCCAGCAGTTCAGGGACAGGGGGATACGAGCAGTACTTC.

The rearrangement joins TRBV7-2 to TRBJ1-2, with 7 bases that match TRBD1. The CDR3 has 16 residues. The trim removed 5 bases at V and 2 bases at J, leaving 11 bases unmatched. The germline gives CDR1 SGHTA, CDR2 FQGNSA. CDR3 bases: TGTGCCAGCAGCCCTCACCCCAGGGGGGCGAACTATGGCTACACCTTC. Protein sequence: CASSPHPRGANYGYTF.